These 10 T cell receptor beta chains were sequenced from one sample in a study of cytomegalovirus exposure and HLA in healthy donors. The PCR used 60 Vbeta and 13 Jbeta primers. Sequencing used immunoSEQ multiplex PCR; TCRdb keeps in-frame clones, though not all of them. The table has about 120,000 clones, roughly 83% seen once; the top ten hold 4% to 5.5%. Sequencing was done on a sample of PBMCs. These TCRs come from a man aged 25 to 45 in good health and CMV-seropositive.

V and J are TRBV7-3 and TRBJ2-2; 12 nucleotides agree with TRBD2. Germline lookup yields CDR1 SGHTA and CDR2 FQGTGA. The CDR3 consists of 17 residues. Trimming at V came to 0 bases and at J to 4 bases, leaving 3 bases not matched to a gene. This CDR3 reads CASSLTLAGGSTGELFF. DNA of the CDR3: TGTGCCAGCAGCTTAACGCTAGCGGGAGGGAGCACCGGGGAGCTGTTTTTT.

This sequence joins TRBV28 and TRBJ2-5; the D gene is possibly TRBD2 (6 bases). Trimming shortened V by 3 bases and J by 0 bases, and 11 bases separated the two germline ends. Germline assignment: CDR1 MDHEN and CDR2 SYDVKM. The CDR3 spans 15 residues. This chain's CDR3 is CASSLGGVNQETQYF. The CDR3 bases are TGTGCCAGCAGTTTGGGCGGGGTTAACCAAGAGACCCAGTACTTC.

The chain uses TRBV19 and TRBJ2-7, with 10 nucleotides matching TRBD1. The CDR3 length is 13 residues. The J segment lost 5 bases and the V segment lost 6 bases, leaving 4 bases of the junction unmatched. The germline CDR1 and CDR2 sequences are LNHDA and SQIVND (reference sequence). The CDR3: CASSRQGADEQYF. CDR3 bases: TGTGCCAGTAGCCGACAGGGGGCGGACGAGCAGTACTTC. Complete variable domain (other parts from reference TRBV19 and TRBJ2-7): DGGITQSPKYLFRKEGQNVTLSCEQNLNHDAMYWYRQDPGQGLRLIYYSQIVNDFQKGDIAEGYSVSREKKESFPLTVTSAQKNPTAFYLCASSRQGADEQYFGPGTRLTVT.

CDR3 nucleotide sequence: TGCGCCAGCAGCCAAGGGGCTAGCTCGGGGGATGAGCAGTTCTTC. Encoded protein: CASSQGASSGDEQFF. The chain employs TRBV4-1 and TRBJ2-1, with D perhaps matching TRBD2 (6 bases). Germline CDR1 reads MGHRA; CDR2 reads YSYEKL. V gave up 1 base and J gave up 8 bases, with 15 bases separating them. This CDR3 has 15 amino acids.

This clone has only a few counts. CDR3 DNA sequence: TGTGCCAGTAGTGGAGGGACAGGGCTCCACGAGCAGTACTTC. Translated: CASSGGTGLHEQYF. V usage is TRBV19 and J usage is TRBJ2-7; TRBD1 agrees at 9 bases. CDR1 LNHDA and CDR2 SQIVND come from the germline V gene (reference sequence). The CDR3 runs 14 residues. V shed 5 bases, J shed 5 bases, and the junction held 7 bases outside the gene matches.

The rearrangement joins TRBV9 to TRBJ2-1, with D hard to call. The CDR3 sequence is 14 residues long. Trimming stripped 2 bases from V and 6 bases from J, with 12 bases between. The germline gives CDR1 SGDLS, CDR2 YYNGEE. The DNA for the CDR3 is TGTGCCAGCAGCGTGACACCTTCTACCAATGAGCAGTTCTTC. Translating gives CASSVTPSTNEQFF.

CDR3: CASSSLAGGQFF. CDR3 bases: TGTGCCAGCAGTTCTCTAGCGGGAGGACAGTTCTTC. The genes are TRBV6-6 and TRBJ2-1, with 11 bases aligning to TRBD2. Germline V gene lookup returns CDR1 MNHNY and CDR2 SVGAGI (reference sequence). This CDR3 is built from 12 residues. V lost 4 bases to trimming and J lost 13 bases; unmatched junction nucleotides: 3.

The genes are TRBV5-1 and TRBJ1-1; TRBD1 matches at 7 bases. Losses at the gene ends were 5 bases for V and 10 bases for J; bases not matched to a gene: 8. CDR1 and CDR2 (germline): SGHRS, YFSETQ. The CDR3 has 12 residues. CDR3 sequence: CASSLDRAAAFF. CDR3 DNA sequence: TGCGCCAGCAGTTTAGACAGGGCCGCAGCTTTCTTT.

The chain joins TRBV9 to TRBJ1-1, with a tentative D call TRBD1 (6 bases). The CDR3 totals 15 residues. The germline gives CDR1 SGDLS, CDR2 YYNGEE. Trimming pared 4 bases from V and 6 bases from J, leaving 19 bases between. As DNA, the CDR3 is TGTGCCAGCAGCCGACTTAGGACAGCCGACGCTGAAGCTTTCTTT. This encodes CASSRLRTADAEAFF.

The chain carries TRBV13 and TRBJ1-1; D is perhaps TRBD1 (6 bases). V was clipped by 5 bases and J by 0 bases, with 13 bases between them. Germline loops: CDR1 PRHDT, CDR2 FYEKMQ (reference sequence). This CDR3 comprises 15 residues. The DNA for the CDR3 is TGTGCCAGCAGCCGGACAGATCGGGTGAACACTGAAGCTTTCTTT. This encodes CASSRTDRVNTEAFF.